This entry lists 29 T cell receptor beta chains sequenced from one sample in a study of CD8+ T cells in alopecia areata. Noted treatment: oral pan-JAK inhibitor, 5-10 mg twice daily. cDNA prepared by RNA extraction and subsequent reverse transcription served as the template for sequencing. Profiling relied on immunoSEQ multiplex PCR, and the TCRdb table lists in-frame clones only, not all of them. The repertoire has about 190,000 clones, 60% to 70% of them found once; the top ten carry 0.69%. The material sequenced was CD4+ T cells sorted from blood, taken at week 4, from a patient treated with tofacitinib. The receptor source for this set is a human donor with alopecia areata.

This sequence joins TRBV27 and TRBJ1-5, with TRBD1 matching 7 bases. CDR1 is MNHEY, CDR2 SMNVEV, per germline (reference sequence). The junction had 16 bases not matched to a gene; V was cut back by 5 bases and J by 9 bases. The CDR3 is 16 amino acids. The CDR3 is CASSPEAGGGAGPQHF. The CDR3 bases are TGTGCCAGCAGTCCTGAGGCAGGGGGAGGGGCTGGGCCCCAGCATTTT.

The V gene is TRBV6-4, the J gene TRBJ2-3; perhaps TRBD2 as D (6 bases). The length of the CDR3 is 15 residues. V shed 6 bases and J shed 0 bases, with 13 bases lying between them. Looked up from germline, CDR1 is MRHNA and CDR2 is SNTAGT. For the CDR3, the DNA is TGTGCCAGCAGCGTAACCGGGACTAGCACAGATACGCAGTATTTT. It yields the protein CASSVTGTSTDTQYF.

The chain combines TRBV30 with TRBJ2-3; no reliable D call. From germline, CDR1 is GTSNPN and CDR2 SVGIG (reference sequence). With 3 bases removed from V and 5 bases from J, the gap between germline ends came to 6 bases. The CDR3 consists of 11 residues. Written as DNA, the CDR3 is TGTGCCTGGAGGGCCCAAGATACGCAGTATTTT. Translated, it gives CAWRAQDTQYF.

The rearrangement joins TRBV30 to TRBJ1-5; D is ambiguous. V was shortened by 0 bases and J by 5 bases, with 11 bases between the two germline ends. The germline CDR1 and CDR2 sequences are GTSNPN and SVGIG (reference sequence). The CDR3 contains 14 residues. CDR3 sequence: CAWSVAGLYQPQHF. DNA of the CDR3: TGTGCCTGGAGTGTGGCCGGTTTATATCAGCCCCAGCATTTT.

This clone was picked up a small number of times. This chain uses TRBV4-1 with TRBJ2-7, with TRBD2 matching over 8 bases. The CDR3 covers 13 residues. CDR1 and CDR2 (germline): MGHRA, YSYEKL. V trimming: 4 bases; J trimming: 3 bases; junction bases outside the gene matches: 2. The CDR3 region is CASSRGTSYEQYF. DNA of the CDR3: TGCGCCAGCAGCCGCGGGACTAGCTACGAGCAGTACTTC.

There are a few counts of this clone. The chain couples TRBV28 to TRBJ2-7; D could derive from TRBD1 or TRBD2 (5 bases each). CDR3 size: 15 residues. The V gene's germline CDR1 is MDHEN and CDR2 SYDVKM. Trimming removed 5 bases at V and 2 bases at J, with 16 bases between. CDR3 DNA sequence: TGTGCCAGCAGTCCCCCGGGGACGCTAGCCTACGAGCAGTACTTC. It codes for CASSPPGTLAYEQYF.

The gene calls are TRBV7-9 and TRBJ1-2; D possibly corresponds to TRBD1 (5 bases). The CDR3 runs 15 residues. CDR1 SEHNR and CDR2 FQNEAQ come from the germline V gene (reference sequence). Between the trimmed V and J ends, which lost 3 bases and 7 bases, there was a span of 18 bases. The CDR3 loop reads CASSFLDSFQRGYTF. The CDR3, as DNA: TGTGCCAGCAGCTTTTTAGACAGCTTCCAGCGTGGCTACACCTTC.

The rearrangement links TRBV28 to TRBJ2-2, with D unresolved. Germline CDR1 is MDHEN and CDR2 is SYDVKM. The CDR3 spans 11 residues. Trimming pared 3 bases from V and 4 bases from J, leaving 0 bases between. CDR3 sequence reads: CASSFTGELFF. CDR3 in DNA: TGTGCCAGCAGTTTCACCGGGGAGCTGTTTTTT.

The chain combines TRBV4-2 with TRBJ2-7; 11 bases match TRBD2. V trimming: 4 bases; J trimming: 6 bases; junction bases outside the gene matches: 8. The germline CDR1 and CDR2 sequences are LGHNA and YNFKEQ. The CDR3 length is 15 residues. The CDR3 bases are TGTGCCAGCAGCCGGGAGACTAGCGGGATGGGCGAGCAGTACTTC. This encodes CASSRETSGMGEQYF.

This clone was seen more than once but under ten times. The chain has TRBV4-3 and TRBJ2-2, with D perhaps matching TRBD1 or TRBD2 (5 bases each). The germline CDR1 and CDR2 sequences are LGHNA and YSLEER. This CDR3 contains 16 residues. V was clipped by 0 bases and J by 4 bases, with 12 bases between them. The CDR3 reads CASSQDGPGPTGELFF. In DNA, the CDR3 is TGCGCCAGCAGCCAAGACGGGCCGGGACCCACCGGGGAGCTGTTTTTT.

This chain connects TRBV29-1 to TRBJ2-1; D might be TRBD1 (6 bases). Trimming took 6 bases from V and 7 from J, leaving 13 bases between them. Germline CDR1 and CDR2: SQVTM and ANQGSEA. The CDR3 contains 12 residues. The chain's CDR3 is CSVRRGTNEQFF. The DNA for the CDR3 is TGCAGCGTGAGGCGAGGGACAAATGAGCAGTTCTTC.

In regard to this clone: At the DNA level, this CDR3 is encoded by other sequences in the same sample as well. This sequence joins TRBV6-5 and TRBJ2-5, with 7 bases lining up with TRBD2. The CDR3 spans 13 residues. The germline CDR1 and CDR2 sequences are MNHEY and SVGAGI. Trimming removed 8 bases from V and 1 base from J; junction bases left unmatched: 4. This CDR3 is CASSRTSQETQYF. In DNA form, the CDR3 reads TGTGCCAGCTCGCGGACTAGCCAAGAGACCCAGTACTTC.

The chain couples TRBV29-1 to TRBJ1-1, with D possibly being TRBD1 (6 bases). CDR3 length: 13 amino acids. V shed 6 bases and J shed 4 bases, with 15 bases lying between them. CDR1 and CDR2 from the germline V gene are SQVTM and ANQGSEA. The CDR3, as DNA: TGCAGCGTAGACCAGGGGTTAGGCACTGAAGCTTTCTTT. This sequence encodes CSVDQGLGTEAFF.

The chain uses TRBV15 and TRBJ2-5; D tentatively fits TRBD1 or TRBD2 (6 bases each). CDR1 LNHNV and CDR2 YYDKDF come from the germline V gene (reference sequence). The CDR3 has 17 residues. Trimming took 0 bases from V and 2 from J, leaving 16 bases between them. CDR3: CATSREDLRGAQETQYF. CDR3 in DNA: TGTGCCACCAGCAGAGAAGATCTTAGGGGGGCTCAAGAGACCCAGTACTTC.

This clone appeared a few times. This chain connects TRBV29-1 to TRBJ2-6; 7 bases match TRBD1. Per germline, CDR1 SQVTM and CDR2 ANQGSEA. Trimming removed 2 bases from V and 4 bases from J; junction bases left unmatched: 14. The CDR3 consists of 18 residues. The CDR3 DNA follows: TGCAGCGTTGAAATCTGGACAGGAAGGGTTGGGGGGGCCAACGTCCTGACTTTC. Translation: CSVEIWTGRVGGANVLTF.

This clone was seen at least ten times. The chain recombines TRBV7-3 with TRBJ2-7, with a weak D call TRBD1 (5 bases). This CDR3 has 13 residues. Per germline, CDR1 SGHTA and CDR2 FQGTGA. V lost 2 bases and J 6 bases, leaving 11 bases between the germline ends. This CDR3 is CASSLDQTGEQYF. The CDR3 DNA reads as TGTGCCAGCAGCTTAGACCAAACAGGCGAGCAGTACTTC.

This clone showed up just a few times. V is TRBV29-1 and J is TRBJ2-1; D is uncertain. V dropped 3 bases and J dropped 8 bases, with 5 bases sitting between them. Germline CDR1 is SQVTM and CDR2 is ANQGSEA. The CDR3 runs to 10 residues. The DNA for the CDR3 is TGCAGCGTTGACCAGGATGAGCAGTTCTTC. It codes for CSVDQDEQFF.

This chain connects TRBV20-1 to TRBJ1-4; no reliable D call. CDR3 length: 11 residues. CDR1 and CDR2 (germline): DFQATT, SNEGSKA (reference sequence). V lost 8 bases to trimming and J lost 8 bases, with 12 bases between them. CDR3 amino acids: CSTTRGEKLFF. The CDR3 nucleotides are TGCAGTACAACGCGAGGGGAAAAACTGTTTTTT.

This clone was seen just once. In DNA form, the CDR3 reads TGCGCCAGCAGCCAACCGGGACTAGCGGGAGTTGGGTACGAGCAGTACTTC. This translates into CASSQPGLAGVGYEQYF. The V gene is TRBV4-1, the J gene TRBJ2-7, with 14 bases fitting TRBD2. Trimming cost V 2 bases and J 4 bases; bases outside gene matches: 7. Germline V gene data show CDR1 as MGHRA and CDR2 as YSYEKL. The CDR3 is 17 amino acids.

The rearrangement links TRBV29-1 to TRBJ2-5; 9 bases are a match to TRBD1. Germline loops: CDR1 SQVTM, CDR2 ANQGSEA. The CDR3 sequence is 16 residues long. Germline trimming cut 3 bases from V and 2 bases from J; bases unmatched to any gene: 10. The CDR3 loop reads CSVDDPTGGKQETQYF. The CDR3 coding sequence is TGCAGCGTTGACGACCCGACAGGGGGGAAGCAAGAGACCCAGTACTTC.

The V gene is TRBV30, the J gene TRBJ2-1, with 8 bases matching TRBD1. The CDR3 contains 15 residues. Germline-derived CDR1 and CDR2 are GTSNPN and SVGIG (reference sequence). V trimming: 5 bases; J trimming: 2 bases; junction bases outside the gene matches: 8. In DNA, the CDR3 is TGTGCCTGGTATGGATACAGGGGGGCCTACAATGAGCAGTTCTTC. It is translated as CAWYGYRGAYNEQFF.

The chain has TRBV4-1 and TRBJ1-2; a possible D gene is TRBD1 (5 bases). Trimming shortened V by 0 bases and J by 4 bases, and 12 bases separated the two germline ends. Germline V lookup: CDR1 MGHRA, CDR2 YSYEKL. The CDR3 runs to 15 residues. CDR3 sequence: CASSQDLGEIYGYTF. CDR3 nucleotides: TGCGCCAGCAGCCAAGATTTGGGGGAGATCTATGGCTACACCTTC.

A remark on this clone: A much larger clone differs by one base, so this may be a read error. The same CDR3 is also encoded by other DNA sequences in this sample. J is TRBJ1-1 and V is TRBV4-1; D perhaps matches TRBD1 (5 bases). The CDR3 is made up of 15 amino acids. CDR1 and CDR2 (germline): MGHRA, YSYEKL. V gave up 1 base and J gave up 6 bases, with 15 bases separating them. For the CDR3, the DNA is TGCGCCAGCAGCCAAGTGAGCGCATCCAGGGCTGAAGCTTTCTTT. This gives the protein CASSQVSASRAEAFF.

This chain's CDR3 is CASSPIQGTTNTEAFF. CDR3 nucleotides: TGTGCCAGCTCACCCATTCAGGGGACTACGAACACTGAAGCTTTCTTT. This chain links TRBV18 with TRBJ1-1, with a weak D call TRBD1 (6 bases). CDR1 is KGHSH and CDR2 is LQKENI in the germline V gene. This CDR3 has 16 amino acids. Deletions cut 3 bases from V and 1 base from J, with 15 bases between.

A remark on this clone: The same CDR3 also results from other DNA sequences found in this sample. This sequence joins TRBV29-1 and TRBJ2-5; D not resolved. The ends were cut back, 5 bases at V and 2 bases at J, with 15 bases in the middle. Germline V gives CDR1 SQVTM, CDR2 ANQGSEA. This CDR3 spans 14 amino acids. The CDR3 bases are TGCAGCGTTAACAGAGATAGAGTACAAGAGACCCAGTACTTC. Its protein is CSVNRDRVQETQYF.

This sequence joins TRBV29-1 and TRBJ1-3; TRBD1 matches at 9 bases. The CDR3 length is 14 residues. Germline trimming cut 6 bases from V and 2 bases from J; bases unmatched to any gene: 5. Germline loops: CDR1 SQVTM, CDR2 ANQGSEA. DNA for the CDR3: TGCAGCGTGTCCGGGACAGGGCCTGGAAACACCATATATTTT. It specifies CSVSGTGPGNTIYF.

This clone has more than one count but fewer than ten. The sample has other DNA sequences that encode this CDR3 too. Here the CDR3 DNA reads TGCAGCGTTGGGGGACAGGGAACCTACGAGCAGTACTTC. Translating it yields CSVGGQGTYEQYF. The chain is built from TRBV29-1 and TRBJ2-7, with 9 bases aligning to TRBD1. J gave up 2 bases and V 4 bases, and 3 bases lay outside the gene matches. Germline CDR1 is SQVTM and CDR2 is ANQGSEA. The CDR3 runs to 13 residues.

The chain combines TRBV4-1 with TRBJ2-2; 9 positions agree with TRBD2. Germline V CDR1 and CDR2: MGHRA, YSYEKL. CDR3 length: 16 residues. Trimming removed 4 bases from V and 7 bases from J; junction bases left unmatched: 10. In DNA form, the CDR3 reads TGCGCCAGCAGCCGCTTGGCGGGAGGGGTCGACGGGGAGCTGTTTTTT. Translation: CASSRLAGGVDGELFF.

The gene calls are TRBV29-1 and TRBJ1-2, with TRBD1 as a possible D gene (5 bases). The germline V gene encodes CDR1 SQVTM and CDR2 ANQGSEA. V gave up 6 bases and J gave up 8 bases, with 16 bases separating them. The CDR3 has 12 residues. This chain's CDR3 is CSVDTEGRGYTF. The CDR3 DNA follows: TGCAGCGTGGACACAGAGGGGAGAGGCTACACCTTC. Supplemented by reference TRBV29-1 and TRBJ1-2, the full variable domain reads SAVISQKPSRDICQRGTSLTIQCQVDSQVTMMFWYRQQPGQSLTLIATANQGSEATYESGFVIDKFPISRPNLTFSTLTVSNMSPEDSSIYLCSVDTEGRGYTFGSGTRLTVV.